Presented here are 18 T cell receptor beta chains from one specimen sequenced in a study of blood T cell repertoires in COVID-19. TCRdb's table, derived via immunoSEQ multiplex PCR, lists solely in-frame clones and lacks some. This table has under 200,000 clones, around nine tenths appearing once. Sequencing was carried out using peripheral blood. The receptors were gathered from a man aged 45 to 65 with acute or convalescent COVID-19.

The CDR3, as DNA: TGTGCCAGCAGTTCCCTGTACGAGCAGTACTTC. Its protein product is CASSSLYEQYF. The chain employs TRBV27 and TRBJ2-7; the D is unclear. The CDR3 totals 11 residues. The germline gives CDR1 MNHEY, CDR2 SMNVEV (reference sequence). V was trimmed by 4 bases and J by 4 bases, leaving 5 bases between them.

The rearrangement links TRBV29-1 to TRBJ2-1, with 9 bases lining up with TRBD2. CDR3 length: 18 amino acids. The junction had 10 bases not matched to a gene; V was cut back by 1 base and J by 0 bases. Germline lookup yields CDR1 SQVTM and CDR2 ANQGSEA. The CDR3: CSVEGRRKLAGSYNEQFF. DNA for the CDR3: TGCAGCGTTGAAGGGCGGCGAAAACTAGCGGGCTCCTACAATGAGCAGTTCTTC.

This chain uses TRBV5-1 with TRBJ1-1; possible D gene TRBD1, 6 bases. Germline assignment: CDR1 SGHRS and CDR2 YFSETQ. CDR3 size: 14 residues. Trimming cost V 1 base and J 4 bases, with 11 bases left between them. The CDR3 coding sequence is TGCGCCAGCAGCTTGTTGAAGGGGGTCACTGAAGCTTTCTTT. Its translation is CASSLLKGVTEAFF. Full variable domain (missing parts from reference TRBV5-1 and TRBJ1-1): KAGVTQTPRYLIKTRGQQVTLSCSPISGHRSVSWYQQTPGQGLQFLFEYFSETQRNKGNFPGRFSGRQFSNSRSEMNVSTLELGDSALYLCASSLLKGVTEAFFGQGTRLTVV.

The CDR3 protein is CASSLTTGTGEQYF. For the CDR3, the DNA is TGTGCCAGCAGCTTAACCACAGGGACGGGCGAGCAGTACTTC. The J gene is TRBJ2-7, the V gene TRBV7-9; D may be TRBD1 (6 bases). Germline loops: CDR1 SEHNR, CDR2 FQNEAQ (reference sequence). The CDR3 runs to 14 residues. With 2 bases removed from V and 6 bases from J, the gap between germline ends came to 14 bases.

Written as DNA, the CDR3 is TGCACCAGCAGCCTGACAGGGGAGAACACTGAAGCTTTCTTT. Encoded protein: CTSSLTGENTEAFF. V and J are TRBV1 and TRBJ1-1; the table assigns TRBD1, which was not confirmed against the DNA. TRBV1 is a pseudogene segment. This CDR3 has 14 residues.

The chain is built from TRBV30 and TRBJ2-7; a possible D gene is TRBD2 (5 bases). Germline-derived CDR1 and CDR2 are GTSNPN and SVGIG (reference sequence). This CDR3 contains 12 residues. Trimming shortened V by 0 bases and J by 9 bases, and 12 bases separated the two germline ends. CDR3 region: CAWSVRGWGQYF. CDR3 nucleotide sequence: TGTGCCTGGAGTGTACGGGGTTGGGGGCAGTACTTC.

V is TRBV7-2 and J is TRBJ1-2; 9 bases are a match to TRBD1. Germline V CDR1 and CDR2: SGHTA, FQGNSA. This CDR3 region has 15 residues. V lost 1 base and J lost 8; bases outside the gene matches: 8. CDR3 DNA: TGTGCCAGCAGCTTAGATCGGACAGGGGCGTTCGGCTACACCTTC. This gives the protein CASSLDRTGAFGYTF.

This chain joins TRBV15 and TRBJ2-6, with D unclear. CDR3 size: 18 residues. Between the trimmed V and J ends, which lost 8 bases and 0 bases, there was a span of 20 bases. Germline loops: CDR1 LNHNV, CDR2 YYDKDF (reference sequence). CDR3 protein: CATANPEKYSSGANVLTF. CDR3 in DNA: TGTGCCACCGCGAACCCGGAGAAGTACTCCTCTGGGGCCAACGTCCTGACTTTC.

In nucleotides, the CDR3 is TGTGCCAGCAGTTTACGTGCGGGGGAGACCCAGTACTTC. It codes for CASSLRAGETQYF. The J gene is TRBJ2-5, the V gene TRBV28, with a possible D match to TRBD2 (6 bases). The CDR3 spans 13 residues. Germline V gene data show CDR1 as MDHEN and CDR2 as SYDVKM. V gave up 2 bases and J gave up 5 bases, with 9 bases separating them. Supplemented by reference TRBV28 and TRBJ2-5, the full variable domain reads DVKVTQSSRYLVKRTGEKVFLECVQDMDHENMFWYRQDPGLGLRLIYFSYDVKMKEKGDIPEGYSVSREKKERFSLILESASTNQTSMYLCASSLRAGETQYFGPGTRLLVL.

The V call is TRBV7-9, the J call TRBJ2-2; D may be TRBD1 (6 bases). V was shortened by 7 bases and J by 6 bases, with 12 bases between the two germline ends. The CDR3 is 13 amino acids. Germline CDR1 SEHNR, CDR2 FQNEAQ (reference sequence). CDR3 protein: CASTLQGPGELFF. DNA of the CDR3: TGTGCCAGCACATTACAGGGACCCGGGGAGCTGTTTTTT.

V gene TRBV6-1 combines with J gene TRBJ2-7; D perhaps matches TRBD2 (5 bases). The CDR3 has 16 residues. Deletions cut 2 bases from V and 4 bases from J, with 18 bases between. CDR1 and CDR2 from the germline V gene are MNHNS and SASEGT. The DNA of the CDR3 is TGTGCCAGCAGTGAATGGGGTCCCCGGGAAACTTACGAGCAGTACGTC. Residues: CASSEWGPRETYEQYV.

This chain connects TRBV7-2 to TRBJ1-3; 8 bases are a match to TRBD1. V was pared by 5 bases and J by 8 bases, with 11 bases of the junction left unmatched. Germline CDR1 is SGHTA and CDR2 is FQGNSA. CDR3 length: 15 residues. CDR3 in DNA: TGTGCCAGCAGCCCCCGCCGACAGGGGCCGGACACCATATATTTT. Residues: CASSPRRQGPDTIYF.

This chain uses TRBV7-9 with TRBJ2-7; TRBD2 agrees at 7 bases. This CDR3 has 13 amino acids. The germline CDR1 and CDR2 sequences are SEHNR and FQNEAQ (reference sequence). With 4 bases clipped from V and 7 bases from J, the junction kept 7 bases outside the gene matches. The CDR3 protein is CASSSSGKGEQYF. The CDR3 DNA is TGTGCCAGCAGCTCCAGCGGGAAAGGTGAGCAGTACTTC.

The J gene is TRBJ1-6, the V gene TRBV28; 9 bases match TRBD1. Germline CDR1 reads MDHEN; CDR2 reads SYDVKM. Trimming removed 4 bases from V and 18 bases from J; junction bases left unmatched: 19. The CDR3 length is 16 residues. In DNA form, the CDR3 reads TGTGCCAGCAGTTCAGGGGACAGGGAAGTTCCGATGGGGGGCCACTTT. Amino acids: CASSSGDREVPMGGHF.

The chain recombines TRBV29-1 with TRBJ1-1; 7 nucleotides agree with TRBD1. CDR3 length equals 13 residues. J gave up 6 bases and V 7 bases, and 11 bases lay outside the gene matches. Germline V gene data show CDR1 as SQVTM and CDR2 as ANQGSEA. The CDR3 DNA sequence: TGCAGCGGGTCATGGGACAGTCCCCCTGAAGCTTTCTTT. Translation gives CSGSWDSPPEAFF.

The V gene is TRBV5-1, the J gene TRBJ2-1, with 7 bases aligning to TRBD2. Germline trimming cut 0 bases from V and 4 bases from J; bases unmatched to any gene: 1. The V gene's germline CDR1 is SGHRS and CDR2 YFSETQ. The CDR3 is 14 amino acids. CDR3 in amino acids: CASSLEGLYNEQFF. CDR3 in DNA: TGCGCCAGCAGCTTGGAGGGACTATACAATGAGCAGTTCTTC.

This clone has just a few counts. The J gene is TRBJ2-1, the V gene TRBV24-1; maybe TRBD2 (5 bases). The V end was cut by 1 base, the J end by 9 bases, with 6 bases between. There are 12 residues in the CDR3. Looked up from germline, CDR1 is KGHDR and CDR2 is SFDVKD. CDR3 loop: CATSDFAGEQFF. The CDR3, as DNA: TGTGCCACCAGTGATTTTGCGGGTGAGCAGTTCTTC.

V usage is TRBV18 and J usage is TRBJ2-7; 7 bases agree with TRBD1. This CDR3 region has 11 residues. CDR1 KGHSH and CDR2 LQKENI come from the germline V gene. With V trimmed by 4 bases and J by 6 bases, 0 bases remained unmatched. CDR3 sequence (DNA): TGTGCCAGCTCACGACAGGGCGAGCAGTACTTC. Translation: CASSRQGEQYF.